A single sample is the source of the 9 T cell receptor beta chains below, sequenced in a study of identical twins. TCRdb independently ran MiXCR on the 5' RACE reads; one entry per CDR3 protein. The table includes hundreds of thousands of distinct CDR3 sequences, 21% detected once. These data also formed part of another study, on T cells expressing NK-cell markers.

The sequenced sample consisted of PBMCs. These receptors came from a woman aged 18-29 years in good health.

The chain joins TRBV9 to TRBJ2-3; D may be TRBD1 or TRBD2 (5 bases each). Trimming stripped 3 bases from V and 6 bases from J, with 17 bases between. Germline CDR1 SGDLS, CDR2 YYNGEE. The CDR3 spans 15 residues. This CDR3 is CASSADSRGADTQYF. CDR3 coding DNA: TGTGCCAGCAGCGCCGACTCGAGGGGTGCCGATACGCAGTATTTT.

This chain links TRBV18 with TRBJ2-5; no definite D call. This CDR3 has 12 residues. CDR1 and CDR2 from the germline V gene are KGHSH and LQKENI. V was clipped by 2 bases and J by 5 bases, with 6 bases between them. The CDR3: CASSPTMETQYF. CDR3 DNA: TGTGCCAGCTCACCAACAATGGAGACCCAGTACTTC.

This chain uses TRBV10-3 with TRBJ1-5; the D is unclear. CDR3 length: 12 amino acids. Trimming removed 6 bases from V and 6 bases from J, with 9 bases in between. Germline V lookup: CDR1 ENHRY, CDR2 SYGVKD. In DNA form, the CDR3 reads TGTGCCATCAGCAACACGAGTCAGCCCCAGCATTTT. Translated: CAISNTSQPQHF.

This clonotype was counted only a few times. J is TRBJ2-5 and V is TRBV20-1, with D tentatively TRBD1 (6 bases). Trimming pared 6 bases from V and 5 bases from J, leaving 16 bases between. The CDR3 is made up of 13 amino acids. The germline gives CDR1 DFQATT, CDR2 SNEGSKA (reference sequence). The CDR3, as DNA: TGCAGTGCATTACCACAGGGAGATGAGACCCAGTACTTC. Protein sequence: CSALPQGDETQYF.

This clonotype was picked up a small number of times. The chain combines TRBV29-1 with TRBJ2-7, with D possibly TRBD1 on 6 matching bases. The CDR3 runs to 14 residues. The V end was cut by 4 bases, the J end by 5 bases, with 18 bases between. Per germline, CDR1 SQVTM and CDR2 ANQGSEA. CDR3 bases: TGCAGCGTTGGCCCTATTGACAGGTCCCACGAGCAGTACTTC. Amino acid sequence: CSVGPIDRSHEQYF.

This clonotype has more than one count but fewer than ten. As DNA, the CDR3 is TGCGCCAGCAGCCAAGATACGGGGGCTGGGGAGCTGTTTTTT. Encoded protein: CASSQDTGAGELFF. This sequence joins TRBV4-3 and TRBJ2-2; the D call may be TRBD1 or TRBD2 (6 bases each). The V and J ends lost 0 bases and 8 bases respectively, with 10 bases between them. CDR1 and CDR2 from the germline V gene are LGHNA and YSLEER. The CDR3 loop spans 14 amino acids.

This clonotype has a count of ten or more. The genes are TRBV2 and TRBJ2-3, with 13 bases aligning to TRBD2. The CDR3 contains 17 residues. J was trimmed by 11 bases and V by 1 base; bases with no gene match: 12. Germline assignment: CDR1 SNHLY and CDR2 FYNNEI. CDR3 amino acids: CASSEGGRTSGSWRQYF. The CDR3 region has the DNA TGTGCCAGCAGTGAAGGCGGCAGGACTAGCGGGAGTTGGAGGCAGTATTTT.

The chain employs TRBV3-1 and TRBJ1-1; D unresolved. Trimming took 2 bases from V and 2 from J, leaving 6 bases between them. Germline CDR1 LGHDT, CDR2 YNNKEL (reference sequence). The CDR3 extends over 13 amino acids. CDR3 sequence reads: CASSQRVNTEAFF. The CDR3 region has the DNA TGTGCCAGCAGCCAACGGGTAAACACTGAAGCTTTCTTT.

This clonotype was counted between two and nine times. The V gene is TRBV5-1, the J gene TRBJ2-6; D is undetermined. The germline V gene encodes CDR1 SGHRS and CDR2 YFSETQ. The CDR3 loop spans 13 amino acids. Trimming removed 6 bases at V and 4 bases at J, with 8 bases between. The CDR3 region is CASTPQGANVLTF. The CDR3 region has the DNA TGCGCCAGCACTCCCCAGGGGGCCAACGTCCTGACTTTC.